This T cell receptor (beta chain) is drawn from a study of blood T cell repertoires in COVID-19. Study background: COVID-19 samples collected from the United States, Italy and Spain covered acute and convalescent phases. In each case, the material was cDNA or gDNA derived from T cells, B-cell-depleted T cells, or PBMCs.

In the original processing: By means of reference gene primer amplification, nucleated cell counts were estimated. Measured with immunoSEQ multiplex PCR; TCRdb has only the in-frame clones, and not every one. The DNA gave D and trimming, while V, J and clone size come from that table. The sample has about 480,000 clones, about 88% seen once. During active infection, Seattle patients enrolled and were then monitored through disease. The CDR3 extends over 15 amino acids. Trimming removed 4 bases from V and 9 bases from J; junction bases left unmatched: 8. Germline CDR1 SGHTA, CDR2 FQGNSA. The chain recombines TRBV7-2 with TRBJ2-1; 11 bases fit TRBD2. Sequenced input: peripheral blood. This receptor was identified in a man aged 18 to 30 with COVID-19, enrolled during active disease. The CDR3 here is CASSSIAGGAREQFF. CDR3 bases: TGTGCCAGCAGCTCCATAGCGGGAGGGGCCCGTGAGCAGTTCTTC.